This T cell receptor beta chain originates from a study of CD8 T cells in ankylosing spondylitis (dated by TCRdb to about 2017). In the study overall: To find TCR variants linked to disease, the study profiled T cell receptor beta repertoires in ankylosing spondylitis patients and healthy donors. Peripheral blood samples were taken, and synovial fluid was additionally collected from ankylosing spondylitis patients. The full study cohort was made up of about 25 ankylosing spondylitis patients and 95 to 130 healthy donors. What the study reported, not specific to this receptor: Blood from ankylosing spondylitis patients appeared to be characterized by a TCR beta motif composed of under ten highly homologous amino acid variants. Significant enrichment of the disease-linked clones was reported in matched synovial fluid samples from ankylosing spondylitis patients. Some of the motif variants had been reported before in the synovial fluid and blood of reactive arthritis patients, a finding that suggests common disease-initiation mechanisms. In peripheral blood, the disease-linked clones were found at relatively low frequencies and had a CD8+ phenotype.

This clonotype was detected only a few times. It lacks a known antigen. No much larger clonotype is one base removed from it; base qualities were not supplied. The CDR3 goes from the cysteine to the phenylalanine over 16 residues. Of the read, only the CDR3 DNA is kept; its 48 bases are in frame from base 1. From V the trimming removes 4 bases and from J it removes 1 base, while the gene matches leave 6 bases of the junction unaccounted for. Sequencing used an Illumina HiSeq 2500. Quantitative 5'-RACE with molecular barcodes was the method used to prepare the TCR beta libraries. The authors processed their data as follows. Disease-linked TCR variants were identified with a new computational method built on a probabilistic model of VDJ rearrangement. TCRdb handled the public reads itself, with Q25 trimming in fastp and clone calling in MiXCR, and kept productive beta chains. Identical CDR3 protein sequences are pooled into one entry, listed with their most common genes and DNA. None of the V and J calls come from the authors' own analysis; TCRdb made them. This sample lists under 150,000 distinct CDR3 sequences; 17% were detected once. Together, the top ten hold roughly 30% of the sample.

Sequenced: blood, either unsorted or a sorted T cell fraction (not recorded which). This receptor was obtained from a male donor with ankylosing spondylitis. The chain employs TRBV12-3 or TRBV12-4 and TRBJ2-3; TRBD2 lines up with 9 middle nucleotides. The CDR3 in this case is CASSSAASGGTDTQYF. At the DNA level, the sequence is TGTGCCAGCAGTTCCGCGGCTAGCGGGGGCACAGATACGCAGTATTTT.